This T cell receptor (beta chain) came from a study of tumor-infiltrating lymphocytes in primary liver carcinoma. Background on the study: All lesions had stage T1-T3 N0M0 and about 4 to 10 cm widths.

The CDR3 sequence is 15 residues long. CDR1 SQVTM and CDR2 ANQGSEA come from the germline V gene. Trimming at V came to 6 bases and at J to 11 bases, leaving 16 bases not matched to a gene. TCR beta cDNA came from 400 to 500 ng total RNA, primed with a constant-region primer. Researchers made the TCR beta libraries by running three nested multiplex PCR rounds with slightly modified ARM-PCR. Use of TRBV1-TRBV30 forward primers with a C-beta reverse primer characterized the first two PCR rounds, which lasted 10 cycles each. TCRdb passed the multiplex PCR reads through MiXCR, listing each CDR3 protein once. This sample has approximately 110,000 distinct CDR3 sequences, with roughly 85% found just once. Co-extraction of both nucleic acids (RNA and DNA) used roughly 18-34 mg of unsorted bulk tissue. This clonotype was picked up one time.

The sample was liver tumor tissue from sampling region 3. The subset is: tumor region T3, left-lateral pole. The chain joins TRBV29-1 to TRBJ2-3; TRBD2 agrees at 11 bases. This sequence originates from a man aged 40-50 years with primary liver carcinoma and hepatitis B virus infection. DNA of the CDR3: TGCAGCGTCTCCGGGACTAGCGGTCGGGGAGACATGCAGTATTTT. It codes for CSVSGTSGRGDMQYF.